A single T cell receptor (beta chain) is shown here with its context. This sample stems from a study of blood T cell repertoires in COVID-19. Study background: PBMCs, B-cell-depleted T cells, or T cells were the source of the cDNA or gDNA that made up the material.

The germline V gene encodes CDR1 WSHSY and CDR2 SAAADI. Germline trimming cut 6 bases from V and 1 base from J; bases unmatched to any gene: 2. There are 14 residues in the CDR3. The table came from immunoSEQ multiplex PCR; TCRdb's copy has only in-frame clones and leaves some out. The table records about 340,000 clones, around 91% of them present only once. The V call is TRBV10-2, the J call TRBJ2-1; 8 bases agree with TRBD2. The sequence derives from a woman aged 18-29 years who had recovered from COVID-19. Sequencing was performed on peripheral blood. CDR3 nucleotides: TGCGCCAGCAGACTAGCGGATTCCTACAATGAGCAGTTCTTC. Residues: CASRLADSYNEQFF.